This TCR beta chain was captured by sequencing in a study of beta chain features in type 1 diabetes. Across the study: Healthy donors and patients showed comparable age, gender and cell yields.

As every portion of the isolated RNA was reverse transcribed, the sequencing read expressed TCRB transcripts. Read counts averaged approximately 3.5 million for samples of naive, central memory and regulatory T cells. Only in-frame clones appear in the TCRdb table, and some are missing; sequencing was by immunoSEQ multiplex PCR. This table has about half a million clones, around 30% appearing once. This clone has just a few counts. The CDR3 has 14 residues. In germline, CDR1 is LGHNA, CDR2 YSLEER. Trimming cost V 1 base and J 4 bases, with 8 bases left between them. The rearrangement uses TRBV4-3 and TRBJ2-1, with no clear D. The sample taken for sequencing was naive CD4+ T cells from blood. This clonotype was obtained from a man younger than 35 in good health. The CDR3: CASSQVGSYNEQFF. The CDR3 bases are TGCGCCAGCAGCCAAGTAGGTAGTTACAATGAGCAGTTCTTC.